This TCR beta chain was found in a study of blood T cell repertoires in COVID-19. Libraries were prepared by immunoSEQ multiplex PCR; TCRdb keeps only in-frame clonotypes and omits some of them. The table lists about 270,000 clones, about nine tenths of them singletons. The V gene end was trimmed by 3 bases and the J gene end by 1 base; junction bases not matched to a gene: 4. Germline V lookup: CDR1 KGHSH, CDR2 LQKENI. The CDR3 has 15 amino acids. The receptor was isolated from an older woman who had recovered from COVID-19. V and J are TRBV18 and TRBJ2-7, with 9 positions matching TRBD1. Source material: PBMCs or T cells enriched from blood (not recorded which). The CDR3 sequence is CASSPPGTGSYEQYF. The CDR3 DNA reads TGTGCCAGCTCACCTCCCGGGACAGGGTCCTACGAGCAGTACTTC.